A selection of T cell receptor beta chains follows, all from one sample in a study of breast tumors, draining lymph nodes, adjacent tissues. TCRdb reprocessed the multiplex PCR reads with MiXCR, giving one entry per CDR3 protein. The repertoire holds 20,000 to 25,000 distinct CDR3 sequences, with around 33% as singletons. Sequencing used breast tumor tissue. The origin of the receptors is a female donor with breast cancer. Some clones in this sample may be carry-over from other donors' samples. Both conserved end residues are part of each CDR3. A D gene is named only where the DNA matches it firmly. For some rows the clone size is stated as once, few or many, or as a class when expanded; others skip it.

j_gene: TRBJ2-7; abundance: many; d_gene: -; v_gene: TRBV4-3; CDR3aa: CASSQESTTLFSYEQYF; CDR3nt: TGCGCCAGCAGCCAAGAGTCGACGACTCTATTCTCCTACGAGCAGTACTTC
j_gene: TRBJ1-4; abundance: many; d_gene: -; v_gene: TRBV19; CDR3aa: CASSITFSEKLFF; CDR3nt: TGTGCCAGTAGTATAACGTTTAGTGAAAAACTGTTTTTT
j_gene: TRBJ2-7; abundance: medium-sized; d_gene: TRBD2; v_gene: TRBV20-1; CDR3aa: CSALGTNYEQYF; CDR3nt: TGCAGTGCACTCGGGACTAACTACGAGCAGTACTTC
j_gene: TRBJ2-7; abundance: many; d_gene: TRBD2; v_gene: TRBV5-4; CDR3aa: CASSSRTSATYEQYF; CDR3nt: TGTGCCAGCAGCTCCCGGACTAGCGCGACCTACGAGCAGTACTTC
j_gene: TRBJ2-5; abundance: many; d_gene: TRBD1; v_gene: TRBV10-3; CDR3aa: CATATGAQETQYF; CDR3nt: TGTGCCACCGCAACAGGGGCCCAAGAGACCCAGTACTTC
j_gene: TRBJ1-6; abundance: -; d_gene: -; v_gene: TRBV7-2; CDR3aa: CASSLGGSSYNSPLHF; CDR3nt: TGTGCCAGCAGCTTAGGAGGGAGCTCCTATAATTCACCCCTCCACTTT
j_gene: TRBJ2-7; abundance: many; d_gene: -; v_gene: TRBV20-1; CDR3aa: CSARADRAGGDEQYF; CDR3nt: TGCAGTGCTAGAGCTGACCGGGCCGGTGGCGACGAGCAGTACTTC
j_gene: TRBJ2-5; abundance: many; d_gene: TRBD2; v_gene: TRBV7-9; CDR3aa: CASSFPTSGSETQYF; CDR3nt: TGTGCCAGCAGCTTCCCCACTAGCGGGAGTGAGACCCAGTACTTC
j_gene: TRBJ1-4; abundance: many; d_gene: TRBD1; v_gene: TRBV5-1; CDR3aa: CASSWGGGGNEKLFF; CDR3nt: TGCGCCAGCAGCTGGGGTGGAGGGGGCAATGAAAAACTGTTTTTT
j_gene: TRBJ1-3; abundance: many; d_gene: -; v_gene: TRBV19; CDR3aa: CASSMDGLSGNTIYF; CDR3nt: TGTGCCAGTAGTATGGACGGGCTCTCTGGAAACACCATATATTTT
j_gene: TRBJ2-7; abundance: many; d_gene: TRBD2; v_gene: TRBV6-5; CDR3aa: CASSYTLPFLVWREGNEQYF; CDR3nt: TGTGCCAGCAGTTACACATTACCTTTTCTAGTATGGCGGGAGGGGAACGAGCAGTACTTC
j_gene: TRBJ2-1; abundance: many; d_gene: TRBD2; v_gene: TRBV24-1; CDR3aa: CATSDPGLADEQFF; CDR3nt: TGTGCCACCAGTGACCCGGGACTAGCGGATGAGCAGTTCTTC
j_gene: TRBJ2-2; abundance: few; d_gene: -; v_gene: TRBV28; CDR3aa: CASTYGGFGDTGELFF; CDR3nt: TGTGCCAGCACTTATGGCGGGTTCGGTGACACCGGGGAGCTGTTTTTT
j_gene: TRBJ1-1; abundance: -; d_gene: -; v_gene: TRBV7-9; CDR3aa: CASSFEVNTEAFF; CDR3nt: TGTGCCAGCAGCTTTGAGGTGAACACTGAAGCTTTCTTT
j_gene: TRBJ2-7; abundance: -; d_gene: -; v_gene: TRBV25-1; CDR3aa: CASSDRDGQYF; CDR3nt: TGTGCCAGCAGTGACCGGGACGGTCAGTACTTC
j_gene: TRBJ1-5; abundance: -; d_gene: TRBD1; v_gene: TRBV2; CDR3aa: CASRDRENQPQHF; CDR3nt: TGTGCCAGCAGAGACAGGGAGAATCAGCCCCAGCATTTT
j_gene: TRBJ2-2; abundance: many; d_gene: TRBD2; v_gene: TRBV30; CDR3aa: CAWSVGLAGITGELFF; CDR3nt: TGTGCCTGGAGTGTAGGTCTAGCGGGAATCACCGGGGAGCTGTTTTTT
j_gene: TRBJ2-1; abundance: many; d_gene: -; v_gene: TRBV7-9; CDR3aa: CASSLARGDNEQFF; CDR3nt: TGTGCCAGCAGCTTAGCACGGGGTGACAATGAGCAGTTCTTC
j_gene: TRBJ2-3; abundance: many; d_gene: TRBD2; v_gene: TRBV27; CDR3aa: CASSPRGYSSTDTQYF; CDR3nt: TGTGCCAGCAGTCCGCGGGGGTACTCTAGCACAGATACGCAGTATTTT
j_gene: TRBJ2-1; abundance: many; d_gene: -; v_gene: TRBV18; CDR3aa: CASSPGGWGIDEQFF; CDR3nt: TGTGCCAGCTCACCAGGGGGTTGGGGGATTGATGAGCAGTTCTTC
j_gene: TRBJ2-2; abundance: -; d_gene: -; v_gene: TRBV24-1; CDR3aa: CASGGDTGELFF; CDR3nt: TGTGCCAGCGGAGGGGACACCGGGGAGCTGTTTTTT
j_gene: TRBJ2-2; abundance: many; d_gene: -; v_gene: TRBV6-5; CDR3aa: CASLPGPGELFF; CDR3nt: TGTGCCAGCCTACCGGGCCCCGGGGAGCTGTTTTTT
j_gene: TRBJ2-3; abundance: many; d_gene: -; v_gene: TRBV20-1; CDR3aa: CSAPRTTSTQYF; CDR3nt: TGCAGTGCTCCCCGGACCACTTCTACGCAGTATTTT
j_gene: TRBJ2-7; abundance: large; d_gene: TRBD1; v_gene: TRBV6-2/TRBV6-3; CDR3aa: CASRTGTGHYEQYF; CDR3nt: TGTGCCAGCAGAACCGGGACAGGGCACTACGAGCAGTACTTC
j_gene: TRBJ2-6; abundance: many; d_gene: -; v_gene: TRBV5-1; CDR3aa: CASSLTLGANVLTF; CDR3nt: TGCGCCAGCAGCTTGACTTTGGGGGCCAACGTCCTGACTTTC
j_gene: TRBJ2-2; abundance: -; d_gene: -; v_gene: TRBV20-1; CDR3aa: CSARVIMGGLASTGELLF; CDR3nt: TGCAGTGCTAGAGTCATTATGGGGGGGCTAGCTTCAACCGGGGAGCTGTTGTTT
j_gene: TRBJ1-6; abundance: medium-sized; d_gene: TRBD1; v_gene: TRBV14; CDR3aa: CASSQGAGGYNSPLHF; CDR3nt: TGTGCCAGCAGCCAAGGAGCAGGGGGCTATAATTCACCCCTCCACTTT
j_gene: TRBJ2-3; abundance: many; d_gene: -; v_gene: TRBV9; CDR3aa: CASSPLGLDTQYF; CDR3nt: TGTGCCAGCAGCCCCCTCGGTTTGGATACGCAGTATTTT
j_gene: TRBJ2-1; abundance: many; d_gene: TRBD2; v_gene: TRBV11-3; CDR3aa: CASSSGTSGRVEYNEQFF; CDR3nt: TGTGCCAGCAGCTCCGGGACTAGCGGGAGGGTCGAGTACAATGAGCAGTTCTTC
j_gene: TRBJ1-5; abundance: many; d_gene: TRBD1; v_gene: TRBV19; CDR3aa: CASSILRTGVENQPQHF; CDR3nt: TGTGCCAGTAGTATCCTGAGGACAGGGGTTGAAAATCAGCCCCAGCATTTT
j_gene: TRBJ2-7; abundance: many; d_gene: -; v_gene: TRBV12-3/TRBV12-4; CDR3aa: CASSGRGIYEQYF; CDR3nt: TGTGCCAGCAGTGGGCGAGGGATCTACGAGCAGTACTTC
j_gene: TRBJ2-6; abundance: -; d_gene: -; v_gene: TRBV6-2/TRBV6-3; CDR3aa: CASSLQAGANVLTF; CDR3nt: TGTGCCAGCAGTCTCCAGGCTGGGGCCAACGTCCTGACTTTC
j_gene: TRBJ2-5; abundance: many; d_gene: TRBD2; v_gene: TRBV11-2; CDR3aa: CASSTSGMIGETQYF; CDR3nt: TGTGCCAGCAGCACTAGCGGGATGATCGGAGAGACCCAGTACTTC
j_gene: TRBJ2-3; abundance: -; d_gene: -; v_gene: TRBV6-1; CDR3aa: CASSEDGENTDTQYF; CDR3nt: TGTGCCAGCAGTGAAGATGGGGAGAATACAGATACGCAGTATTTT
j_gene: TRBJ1-4; abundance: many; d_gene: TRBD1; v_gene: TRBV10-3; CDR3aa: CAISPDRGREKLFF; CDR3nt: TGTGCCATCAGCCCTGACAGGGGGCGGGAAAAACTGTTTTTT
j_gene: TRBJ1-2; abundance: many; d_gene: -; v_gene: TRBV2; CDR3aa: CASTPAGDGYTF; CDR3nt: TGTGCCAGCACCCCCGCAGGGGACGGCTACACCTTC
j_gene: TRBJ2-3; abundance: medium-sized; d_gene: TRBD2; v_gene: TRBV7-9; CDR3aa: CASSTIAGGRAGDTQYF; CDR3nt: TGTGCCAGCAGCACTATAGCTGGCGGGAGGGCAGGAGATACGCAGTATTTT
j_gene: TRBJ2-1; abundance: -; d_gene: -; v_gene: TRBV10-2; CDR3aa: CASKLTGRDNEQFF; CDR3nt: TGCGCCAGCAAACTGACGGGGCGGGACAATGAGCAGTTCTTC
j_gene: TRBJ1-5; abundance: many; d_gene: TRBD1; v_gene: TRBV24-1; CDR3aa: CATSVRQGDDQPQHF; CDR3nt: TGTGCCACCAGTGTGAGGCAGGGGGACGATCAGCCCCAGCATTTT
j_gene: TRBJ1-4; abundance: -; d_gene: -; v_gene: TRBV6-1; CDR3aa: CASSEAERGKLFF; CDR3nt: TGTGCCAGCAGTGAGGCTGAAAGGGGAAAACTGTTTTTT
j_gene: TRBJ2-3; abundance: many; d_gene: -; v_gene: TRBV20-1; CDR3aa: CSVLPDFPPTDTQYF; CDR3nt: TGCAGTGTCCTTCCGGACTTTCCTCCCACAGATACGCAGTATTTT
j_gene: TRBJ2-5; abundance: many; d_gene: -; v_gene: TRBV24-1; CDR3aa: CATSGGGETQYF; CDR3nt: TGTGCCACCAGTGGAGGTGGAGAGACCCAGTACTTC
j_gene: TRBJ2-3; abundance: medium-sized; d_gene: -; v_gene: TRBV6-2/TRBV6-3; CDR3aa: CASSYIPGASTDTQYF; CDR3nt: TGTGCCAGCAGTTACATCCCGGGTGCTAGCACAGATACGCAGTATTTT
j_gene: TRBJ1-2; abundance: many; d_gene: -; v_gene: TRBV29-1; CDR3aa: CSVLGLDGYTF; CDR3nt: TGCAGCGTCCTAGGACTGGATGGCTACACCTTC
j_gene: TRBJ2-7; abundance: medium-sized; d_gene: -; v_gene: TRBV7-2; CDR3aa: CASSLTRGAYEQYF; CDR3nt: TGTGCCAGCAGCTTAACAAGGGGTGCCTACGAGCAGTACTTC
j_gene: TRBJ2-3; abundance: many; d_gene: -; v_gene: TRBV7-3; CDR3aa: CASSLRREMGDTQYF; CDR3nt: TGTGCCAGCAGCTTACGTCGGGAGATGGGAGATACGCAGTATTTT
j_gene: TRBJ2-7; abundance: -; d_gene: -; v_gene: TRBV7-2; CDR3aa: CASSLNAGHYEQYF; CDR3nt: TGTGCCAGCAGCTTAAATGCGGGCCACTACGAGCAGTACTTC
j_gene: TRBJ2-1; abundance: -; d_gene: TRBD2; v_gene: TRBV28; CDR3aa: CASSPRGWGQLAGGYNEQFF; CDR3nt: TGTGCCAGCAGCCCCCGCGGGTGGGGCCAACTAGCGGGAGGCTACAATGAGCAGTTCTTC
j_gene: TRBJ1-2; abundance: many; d_gene: -; v_gene: TRBV5-1; CDR3aa: CASSLEGGHLDGYTF; CDR3nt: TGCGCCAGCAGCTTGGAGGGGGGACATTTGGATGGCTACACCTTC
j_gene: TRBJ2-1; abundance: many; d_gene: -; v_gene: TRBV14; CDR3aa: CASSPWLTGVNEQFF; CDR3nt: TGTGCCAGCAGCCCGTGGCTAACGGGAGTCAATGAGCAGTTCTTC
j_gene: TRBJ2-3; abundance: -; d_gene: -; v_gene: TRBV5-6; CDR3aa: CASSLESGWDTDTQYF; CDR3nt: TGTGCCAGCAGCTTGGAATCAGGCTGGGACACAGATACGCAGTATTTT
j_gene: TRBJ2-3; abundance: many; d_gene: -; v_gene: TRBV5-8; CDR3aa: CASRYRDSTDTQYF; CDR3nt: TGTGCCAGCAGGTACCGGGACAGCACAGATACGCAGTATTTT
j_gene: TRBJ1-2; abundance: -; d_gene: TRBD1; v_gene: TRBV9; CDR3aa: CASSVAPSGTDYGYTF; CDR3nt: TGTGCCAGCAGCGTAGCGCCCTCGGGGACAGACTATGGCTACACCTTC